This is a list of T cell receptor beta chains from one sample in a study of T cells expressing NK-cell markers. Using the 5' RACE reads, TCRdb records one entry per CDR3 protein without DNA. Its clone listing holds 500,000 to 700,000 distinct CDR3 sequences. Sequencing was performed on blood T cells: a sorted CD56 or NKG2C T cell subset, CD4+ or CD8+ T cells, or bulk PBMC T cells (not recorded which). The receptors were sampled from a man between 18 and 29 years old in good health. The CDR3 runs from the conserved cysteine through the conserved F or W.

j_call v_call cdr3_aa
TRBJ1-5 TRBV18 CASSGVGANQPQHF
TRBJ1-1 TRBV12-3/TRBV12-4 CASSLGGYSTEAFF
TRBJ1-1 TRBV12-3/TRBV12-4 CASSLSGGEAFF
TRBJ2-3 TRBV29-1 CSVAEGPYTDTQYF
TRBJ1-2 TRBV12-3/TRBV12-4 CASSLGQLGYGYTF
TRBJ2-4 TRBV20-1 CSARRTGTHHIAKNIQYF
TRBJ1-6 TRBV20-1 CSARGVEGSYNSPLHF
TRBJ2-7 TRBV10-3 CAISEESGDSYEQYF
TRBJ2-1 TRBV29-1 CSGLAGMSEQFF
TRBJ1-1 TRBV24-1 CATSDSGATEAFF
TRBJ2-3 TRBV7-9 CASSFDGGVDTQYF
TRBJ1-2 TRBV6-1 CASRIPGEGGASRGGYTF
TRBJ2-1 TRBV15 CATSKAGRDGYNEQFF
TRBJ1-3 TRBV7-6 CASSSTDRRNTIYF
TRBJ2-1 TRBV19 CASIRSGGGYNEQFF
TRBJ2-1 TRBV29-1 CSAGGRIPSYNEQFF
TRBJ1-3 TRBV7-2 CASSPRGQTSGNTIYF
TRBJ2-1 TRBV20-1 CSARVRDNEQFF
TRBJ2-3 TRBV4-2 CASSQEGGRPALDTQYF
TRBJ2-6 TRBV7-8 CASSKTSGANVLTF
TRBJ2-7 TRBV20-1 CSAREPTASLREQYF
TRBJ2-2 TRBV5-1 CASSPPTGFNTGELFF
TRBJ2-2 TRBV13 CASLAREGPGELFF
TRBJ2-2 TRBV11-2 CASSRDGANTGELFF
TRBJ1-1 TRBV5-1 CASTLERGLNTEAFF
TRBJ2-1 TRBV9 CASSGGGTSGLNEQFF
TRBJ2-1 TRBV5-1 CASSISGGAYNEQFF
TRBJ1-1 TRBV7-2 CASSLPGRLEAFF
TRBJ2-1 TRBV24-1 CATSDAGQRNNEQFF
TRBJ2-5 TRBV25-1 CASSEYVGQGAGETQYF
TRBJ2-3 TRBV6-6 CASSYPNTQYF
TRBJ2-5 TRBV12-3/TRBV12-4 CASSLGSGGRRETQYF
TRBJ2-1 TRBV5-1 CASSSTRGSLGGPAYNEQFF
TRBJ1-1 TRBV7-2 CASSPVGFGERAFF
TRBJ2-7 TRBV7-9 CASSLRQGALYEQYF
TRBJ1-5 TRBV10-3 CAIRVSSNQPQHF
TRBJ2-5 TRBV11-2 CASSIRDQGQTQYF
TRBJ2-7 TRBV5-1 CASKEFGRAYEQYF
TRBJ2-2 TRBV27 CASSSRQKNTGELFF
TRBJ2-3 TRBV28 CASTPSWSTDTQYF
TRBJ2-7 TRBV3-1 CASSQEGGPLSYEQYF
TRBJ2-5 TRBV5-1 CASSLSNRAVETQYF
TRBJ1-4 TRBV7-9 CASSGGQTTNEKLFF
TRBJ2-2 TRBV5-8 CASSLAALNTGELFF
TRBJ2-1 TRBV27 CATLTGSYNEQFF
TRBJ2-3 TRBV2 CASMSGRTQYF
TRBJ1-1 TRBV12-3/TRBV12-4 CASSLGADEKAFF